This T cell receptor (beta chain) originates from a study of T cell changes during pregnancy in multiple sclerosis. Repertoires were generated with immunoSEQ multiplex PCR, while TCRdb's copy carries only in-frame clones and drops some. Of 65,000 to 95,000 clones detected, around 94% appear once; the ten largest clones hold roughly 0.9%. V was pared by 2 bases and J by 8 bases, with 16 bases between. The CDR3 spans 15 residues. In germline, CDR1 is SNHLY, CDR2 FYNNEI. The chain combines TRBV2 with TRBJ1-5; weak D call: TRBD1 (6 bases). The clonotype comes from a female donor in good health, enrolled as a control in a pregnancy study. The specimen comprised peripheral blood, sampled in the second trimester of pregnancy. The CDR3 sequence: CASSEHGQSREPQHF. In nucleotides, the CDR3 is TGTGCCAGCAGTGAACACGGACAGTCCCGAGAGCCCCAGCATTTT.